This TCR beta chain was sequenced in a study of T cells in Graves' hyperthyroidism and ophthalmopathy. Study-level points and caveats: Blood held most thyroid clonotypes expanded above 0.001 frequency.

Using RNA transcripts as the source, TCR beta CDR3 regions were amplified. A set of HTBI primers served as the primers for a first-round RT-PCR of the TCR CDR3. TCRdb called the multiplex PCR reads again in MiXCR, with one record for every CDR3 protein. The table records about 400,000 distinct CDR3 sequences, about 13% of them present only once. This clonotype occurred a few times. Its antigen is not known. There are 15 residues in the CDR3. V dropped 3 bases and J dropped 5 bases, with 17 bases sitting between them. Germline CDR1 SGDLS, CDR2 YYNGEE. Input material: blood. This clonotype was obtained from a woman aged 18-30 years with Graves' hyperthyroidism. The rearrangement links TRBV9 to TRBJ2-5, with D tentatively TRBD2 (6 bases). CDR3 loop: CASSATRLESETQYF. The DNA for the CDR3 is TGTGCCAGCAGCGCTACTAGACTAGAGTCGGAGACCCAGTACTTC.